A single T cell receptor beta chain is shown here with its context. The data derive from a study of blood T cell repertoires in COVID-19. The wider study: Samples taken during acute and convalescent COVID-19 were collected in the United States, Italy and Spain. The cDNA or gDNA used as material had been derived from T cells, B-cell-depleted T cells, or PBMCs.

As processed by the authors: By means of reference gene primer amplification, nucleated cell counts were estimated. Sequencing was performed with immunoSEQ multiplex PCR; in TCRdb, only in-frame clones are kept and a portion is missing. V and J calls and clone size follow that table, whereas D and trimming were derived from the DNA. This table holds roughly 200,000 clones, 80% found once. CDR3 length: 18 amino acids. CDR1 is MGHRA and CDR2 is YSYEKL in the germline V gene. V lost 0 bases, J lost 9 bases, and 24 bases lay in between. Sequencing was carried out using peripheral blood. The TCR sequence derives from a man in his 60s with acute or convalescent COVID-19. The chain is built from TRBV4-1 and TRBJ2-1; D might be TRBD1 (6 bases). In DNA, the CDR3 is TGCGCCAGCAGCCAAGACTGGTCCAGGGGCAAGAGGGGTAGTGAGCAGTTCTTC. Protein sequence: CASSQDWSRGKRGSEQFF.